The present entry profiles one TCR beta chain with its context. Its antigen is currently unknown. The sample belongs to a study of cytomegalovirus exposure and HLA in healthy donors. Study overall: Researchers found that roughly 81% of over 350 genotyped donors fell within the Caucasian-associated ancestry cluster. Study findings and constraints: Likely technical artifact: a cluster of highly shared sequence variants.

The PCR employed 60 Vbeta primers together with 13 Jbeta primers. Sequenced by immunoSEQ multiplex PCR; TCRdb stores in-frame clones only, minus some. Here the sample spans tens of thousands of clones, 70% to 75% being singletons. The TCR originated in a man aged 25-40 years in good health and CMV-seropositive. Sequenced sample: PBMCs.

CDR3 sequence reads: CASSVSGRETQYF. The CDR3 nucleotides read TGTGCCAGCAGTGTATCCGGGAGGGAGACCCAGTACTTC. J is TRBJ2-5 and V is TRBV6-1, with 7 positions matching TRBD2. V shed 4 bases and J 5 bases; nucleotides not matched to a gene: 4. This CDR3 region has 13 residues. Germline values: CDR1 MNHNS, CDR2 SASEGT.